A single T cell receptor (beta chain) is shown here with its context. The data were obtained in a study of blood T cell repertoires in COVID-19. Study summary: Acute and convalescent COVID-19 samples came from the United States, Italy and Spain. The analysed material was cDNA or gDNA that came from T cells, B-cell-depleted T cells, or PBMCs.

The V segment lost 9 bases and the J segment 7 bases; nucleotides outside the gene matches: 6. The germline V gene encodes CDR1 SGHVS and CDR2 FQNEAQ. The CDR3 is 12 residues long. The authors' processing: Nucleated cell counts were estimated from reference gene primer amplification. Only in-frame clones appear in the TCRdb table, and some are missing; sequencing was by immunoSEQ multiplex PCR. For V, J and clone size, that table is used; D and trimming come from the DNA. The repertoire holds roughly 380,000 clones, roughly four fifths seen once, with roughly 1.1% in the top ten. Sequencing was performed on peripheral blood. The genes are TRBV7-8 and TRBJ2-1; 7 bases line up with TRBD2. This clonotype was obtained from a human donor with acute or convalescent COVID-19. The donor label of this sample is uncertain. The CDR3 loop is CASRLASNEQFF. For the CDR3, the DNA is TGTGCCAGTCGACTAGCTTCTAATGAGCAGTTCTTC.